A single sample is the source of the 14 T cell receptor beta chains below, sequenced in a study of T cells in Graves' hyperthyroidism and ophthalmopathy. The investigators amplified TCR beta CDR3 regions from RNA transcripts. The HTBI primer set was used in a first-round RT-PCR of the TCR CDR3. TCRdb re-called the multiplex PCR reads through MiXCR, storing one row per CDR3 protein. The data contain a few hundred thousand distinct CDR3 sequences, 17% of them singletons. Sequencing was performed on blood. All receptors come from a woman under 30 with Graves' ophthalmopathy.

The sample holds a few counts of this clonotype. In DNA form, the CDR3 reads TGTGCCAGCAGCTTAGCGGGGGGGCCCACCGGGGAGCTGTTTTTT. It encodes CASSLAGGPTGELFF. The J gene is TRBJ2-2, the V gene TRBV7-2; tentatively, D is TRBD2 (7 bases). This CDR3 has 15 residues. The germline V gene encodes CDR1 SGHTA and CDR2 FQGNSA. Trimming pared 0 bases from V and 4 bases from J, leaving 9 bases between.

Many counts were recorded for this clonotype. This chain links TRBV30 with TRBJ1-1; weak D call: TRBD1 (5 bases). From germline, CDR1 is GTSNPN and CDR2 SVGIG (reference sequence). There are 11 residues in the CDR3. V gave up 4 bases and J gave up 4 bases, with 7 bases separating them. CDR3 DNA sequence: TGTGCCTGGAAAGGGGCCACTGAAGCTTTCTTT. This codes for CAWKGATEAFF.

This chain links TRBV27 with TRBJ1-2, with D perhaps matching TRBD1 (5 bases). V shed 3 bases and J shed 2 bases, with 10 bases lying between them. There are 14 residues in the CDR3. The germline V gene encodes CDR1 MNHEY and CDR2 SMNVEV (reference sequence). In nucleotides, the CDR3 is TGTGCCAGCAGTTTCGATCCAGGGAACTATGGCTACACCTTC. It translates to CASSFDPGNYGYTF.

This rearrangement joins TRBV7-9 to TRBJ1-3; 9 positions agree with TRBD1. Trimming took 5 bases from V and 4 from J; bases not matched to a gene: 9. The CDR3 totals 16 residues. Germline CDR1 and CDR2: SEHNR and FQNEAQ (reference sequence). In DNA, the CDR3 is TGTGCCAGCAGCCTGTGGGGACAGGGCCTAGGAAACACCATATATTTT. Residues: CASSLWGQGLGNTIYF.

The chain uses TRBV30 and TRBJ2-7; 10 nucleotides line up with TRBD1. CDR1 GTSNPN and CDR2 SVGIG come from the germline V gene (reference sequence). The CDR3 consists of 14 residues. V lost 3 bases to trimming and J lost 2 bases; unmatched junction nucleotides: 4. This CDR3 reads CAWRLDRGAYEQYF. The DNA for the CDR3 is TGTGCCTGGAGATTGGACAGGGGGGCCTACGAGCAGTACTTC.

Here the CDR3 DNA reads TGCGCCAGCAGCCAGGAGACTAGCGGGGCGGGTGATGAGCAGTTCTTC. Translating gives CASSQETSGAGDEQFF. The chain carries TRBV4-1 and TRBJ2-1; 11 bases fit TRBD2. V lost 3 bases and J lost 8; bases outside the gene matches: 9. The CDR3 extends over 16 amino acids. The germline CDR1 and CDR2 sequences are MGHRA and YSYEKL.

This clonotype was seen at least ten times. The J gene is TRBJ2-1, the V gene TRBV7-2, with 10 bases identical to TRBD2. The germline V gene has CDR1 SGHTA and CDR2 FQGNSA. The J segment lost 2 bases and the V segment lost 4 bases, leaving 2 bases of the junction unmatched. The CDR3 is 15 amino acids. The CDR3 nucleotides are TGTGCCAGCAGCTCGGGACTAGCGCCCTACAATGAGCAGTTCTTC. Translation: CASSSGLAPYNEQFF. Full variable domain (missing parts from reference TRBV7-2 and TRBJ2-1): GAGVSQSPSNKVTEKGKDVELRCDPISGHTALYWYRQSLGQGLEFLIYFQGNSAPDKSGLPSDRFSAERTGGSVSTLTIQRTQQEDSAVYLCASSSGLAPYNEQFFGPGTRLTVL.

This clonotype has a single count. The V and J genes are TRBV7-9 and TRBJ2-1, with 11 bases fitting TRBD2. The trim removed 5 bases at V and 1 base at J, leaving 4 bases unmatched. This CDR3 spans 16 amino acids. Per germline, CDR1 SEHNR and CDR2 FQNEAQ (reference sequence). CDR3 DNA sequence: TGTGCCAGCAGCGTACTAGCGGGAGTATCCTACAATGAGCAGTTCTTC. This gives the protein CASSVLAGVSYNEQFF. Using reference TRBV7-9 and TRBJ2-1 for the parts outside the CDR3, the full variable domain is DTGVSQNPRHKITKRGQNVTFRCDPISEHNRLYWYRQTLGQGPEFLTYFQNEAQLEKSRLLSDRFSAERPKGSFSTLEIQRTEQGDSAMYLCASSVLAGVSYNEQFFGPGTRLTVL.

This clonotype has only a few counts. The gene calls are TRBV6-1 and TRBJ1-6; no clear D. Germline V lookup: CDR1 MNHNS, CDR2 SASEGT. The CDR3 length is 16 residues. The germline V and J ends were trimmed by 5 bases and 6 bases, with 17 bases remaining between them. CDR3 nucleotides: TGTGCCAGCAGTTCAATAACCTCGGCGATTAATTCACCCCTCCACTTT. Its translation: CASSSITSAINSPLHF.

This clonotype was recorded a few times. The genes are TRBV20-1 and TRBJ1-1; no reliable D call. The CDR3 runs 13 residues. Between the trimmed V and J ends, which lost 2 bases and 1 base, there was a span of 8 bases. Germline V gene data show CDR1 as DFQATT and CDR2 as SNEGSKA (reference sequence). DNA of the CDR3: TGCAGTGCTAGACGAAGGGCGAACACTGAAGCTTTCTTT. This translates into CSARRRANTEAFF.

There are many counts of this clonotype. The genes are TRBV30 and TRBJ1-2; the D is unclear. Germline CDR1 and CDR2: GTSNPN and SVGIG (reference sequence). The V gene lost 0 bases and the J gene lost 2 bases, with 7 bases spanning the gap. CDR3 length: 13 amino acids. The CDR3 nucleotides are TGTGCCTGGAGTGTGGCAGACAACTATGGCTACACCTTC. Protein sequence: CAWSVADNYGYTF. The variable domain in full, with the rest retrieved from reference TRBV30 and TRBJ1-2, is SQTIHQWPATLVQPVGSPLSLECTVEGTSNPNLYWYRQAAGRGLQLLFYSVGIGQISSEVPQNLSASRPQDRQFILSSKKLLLSDSGFYLCAWSVADNYGYTFGSGTRLTVV.

A word on this clonotype: A read error may be the cause here, since a much bigger clone is one base away. The rearrangement links TRBV7-2 to TRBJ1-5, with 7 positions matching TRBD1. V lost 8 bases, J lost 6 bases, and 13 bases stayed unmatched. Per the germline V gene, CDR1 is SGHTA and CDR2 is FQGNSA. The CDR3 has 15 amino acids. The CDR3 bases are TGTGCCAGCGGCCAACGACAGGGACGCTTTCAGCCCCAGCATTTT. Amino acids: CASGQRQGRFQPQHF.

There are many counts of this clonotype. The chain uses TRBV4-1 and TRBJ2-7; D might be TRBD1 (6 bases). There are 13 residues in the CDR3. V lost 6 bases, J lost 0 bases, and 9 bases lay in between. CDR1 and CDR2 from the germline V gene are MGHRA and YSYEKL. DNA for the CDR3: TGCGCCAGCAGGGACAGACTCTCCTACGAGCAGTACTTC. Translating gives CASRDRLSYEQYF.

This clonotype was recorded a few times. The V and J genes are TRBV9 and TRBJ2-4; D possibly corresponds to TRBD2 (6 bases). Germline values: CDR1 SGDLS, CDR2 YYNGEE. The CDR3 sequence is 15 residues long. The V end lost 0 bases, the J end lost 8 bases, and 15 bases lay between the germline ends. CDR3: CASSVGGGTGDIQYF. As DNA, the CDR3 is TGTGCCAGCAGCGTAGGAGGAGGGACCGGAGACATTCAGTACTTC.